This entry describes one T cell receptor beta chain. Its antigen is unidentified. These data come from a study of beta chain features in type 1 diabetes. Isolated RNA was reverse transcribed in full, so expressed TCRB transcripts were sequenced. Libraries were prepared by immunoSEQ multiplex PCR; TCRdb keeps only in-frame clonotypes and omits some of them. The sample lists a few hundred thousand clones; around an eighth were seen once. Around 100 mL of blood, on average, came from one heparinised draw per donor. The study's findings and limits: Type 1 diabetes patients showed a moderate but significant shortening of TCRB CDR3s in all four CD4+ subsets. Any HLA effect on TCRB rearrangement was left unresolved by small sub-analyses.

CDR3 length equals 13 residues. J was trimmed by 4 bases and V by 3 bases; bases with no gene match: 4. Germline V gene sequence: CDR1 SGHDT, CDR2 YYEEEE. The receptor was isolated from a woman between 18 and 30 years old with type 1 diabetes. Material: naive CD4+ T cells from blood. The V and J genes are TRBV5-6 and TRBJ2-7; 7 nucleotides agree with TRBD1. The CDR3, as DNA: TGTGCCAGCAGCTCCCTGGGACAGTACGAGCAGTACTTC. It encodes CASSSLGQYEQYF.